This T cell receptor beta chain was observed in a study of molecular identifiers for immune sequencing clone quantification. Naive CD8 libraries used about 20,000 to 1,000,000 sorted cells and 10%, 30% or 50% RNA. For naive CD8 T cells, sorting used the CD8+CD4-CCR7+CD45RA+ phenotype. This clonotype was recorded at least ten times. The antigen is not known. TCRdb independently ran MiXCR on the PCR reads; one entry per CDR3 protein. The table shows about 510,000 distinct CDR3 sequences, with about a fifth occurring only once. The CDR3 extends over 12 amino acids. V gave up 1 base and J gave up 4 bases, with 2 bases separating them. Germline V CDR1 and CDR2: SGHRS, YFSETQ. General study results and limits: Clones that exceeded 20 RNA copies held over 99% of effector molecules, yet under 1% in naive cells. Spiked Jurkat TCR RNA equal to one cell could reportedly be picked out among 800,000 to 1,000,000 naive cells.

The chain uses TRBV5-1 and TRBJ2-2; the D is unclear. Sequenced material: naive CD8+ T cells from blood, with Jurkat cell RNA spiked in. Subset: FACS-sorted CD8+CD4-CCR7+CD45RA+ naive T cells. The sequence was collected from a human donor in good health. Some libraries in this study had Jurkat cell RNA spiked in. CDR3 nucleotide sequence: TGCGCCAGCAGCTTGATCACCGGGGAGCTGTTTTTT. It is translated as CASSLITGELFF.